The entry below describes one TCR beta chain. Its cognate antigen is unknown. In blood CD8+ and CD4+ T cells, TCR beta underwent sequencing. CD8+ and CD4+ T cells were negatively isolated; TEMRA cells were FACS-enriched. This sample stems from a study of CD8 T cells in Susac syndrome. V was trimmed by 2 bases and J by 5 bases, leaving 13 bases between them. CDR3 length: 14 residues. Germline V gene lookup returns CDR1 LNHNV and CDR2 YYDKDF (reference sequence). With random hexamers, reverse transcription was performed on roughly 0.5 to 1 ug of RNA. An immunoSEQ multiplex PCR amplified TCR beta CDR3 over 54 Vbeta and 13 Jbeta. TCRdb ran MiXCR on the immunoSEQ multiplex PCR reads and lists one entry per CDR3 protein. The profile shows about 210,000 distinct CDR3 sequences, about 96% of them singletons. Study findings and constraints: Acknowledgment was made by the study that its TCR sequencing and HLA analysis involved a relatively small number of individuals.

The chain couples TRBV15 to TRBJ2-7; D is possibly TRBD1 (6 bases). The clonotype originates from a human donor with multiple sclerosis. The sequencing input was CD4+ T cells from PBMCs. The CDR3 sequence is CATSRLLGHHEQYF. The CDR3 DNA sequence: TGTGCCACCAGCAGACTACTGGGACACCACGAGCAGTACTTC. Together with reference TRBV15 and TRBJ2-7, the CDR3 gives the full variable domain: DAMVIQNPRYQVTQFGKPVTLSCSQTLNHNVMYWYQQKSSQAPKLLFHYYDKDFNNEADTPDNFQSRRPNTSFCFLDIRSPGLGDTAMYLCATSRLLGHHEQYFGPGTRLTVT.